Below, 24 T cell receptor beta chains from the same sample are listed, as sequenced in a study of T cell responses to AZD1222 COVID-19 vaccine (dated by TCRdb to the early 2020s). Read against the paper, the sample's time point label means: baseline before first vaccination. The library was obtained by the immunoSEQ multiplex PCR assay. TCRdb took over this immuneACCESS table, retaining in-frame rearrangements with V and J assigned. Such tables are incomplete; in checked studies, under half of the missing clones stem from an unresolved V gene, and the remainder is unexplained. The sample table holds around 83,000 clones, of which roughly 82% were seen once. Together, the top ten hold 8.5% to 9% of the sample. The input for sequencing was peripheral blood, taken on day 0 of AZD1222 vaccination. The receptors derive from an adult in good health.

V gene TRBV28 combines with J gene TRBJ2-5, with D possibly being TRBD2 (5 bases). Germline V gene data show CDR1 as MDHEN and CDR2 as SYDVKM. V shed 3 bases and J shed 2 bases, with 13 bases lying between them. This CDR3 contains 15 residues. The CDR3: CASSFKRTLQETQYF. The CDR3 DNA reads TGTGCCAGCAGTTTTAAGCGGACTTTACAAGAGACCCAGTACTTC.

This clone was detected only a few times. The gene calls are TRBV28 and TRBJ2-3; possible D gene TRBD2, 5 bases. Per germline, CDR1 MDHEN and CDR2 SYDVKM. V shed 3 bases and J shed 2 bases, with 18 bases lying between them. The CDR3 consists of 17 residues. The CDR3, as DNA: TGTGCCAGCAGTTTTACCGCGAGGAGGATAGTCACAGATACGCAGTATTTT. It yields the protein CASSFTARRIVTDTQYF.

DNA for the CDR3: TGTGCCAGCAGAGGGACAGGGAACACCGGGGAGCTGTTTTTT. It translates to CASRGTGNTGELFF. The chain combines TRBV2 with TRBJ2-2; 8 bases are shared with TRBD1. CDR3 length equals 14 residues. The V gene's germline CDR1 is SNHLY and CDR2 FYNNEI. With 6 bases clipped from V and 1 base from J, the junction kept 1 base outside the gene matches. Variable domain in full (rest from reference TRBV2 and TRBJ2-2): EPEVTQTPSHQVTQMGQEVILRCVPISNHLYFYWYRQILGQKVEFLVSFYNNEISEKSEIFDDQFSVERPDGSNFTLKIRSTKLEDSAMYFCASRGTGNTGELFFGEGSRLTVL.

The chain uses TRBV6-5 and TRBJ1-5, with 8 positions matching TRBD1. The J segment lost 2 bases and the V segment lost 6 bases, leaving 3 bases of the junction unmatched. The CDR3 consists of 14 residues. Germline assignment: CDR1 MNHEY and CDR2 SVGAGI. CDR3: CASRPGQGNQPQHF. The CDR3 region has the DNA TGTGCCAGCAGGCCGGGACAGGGCAATCAGCCCCAGCATTTT.

In this sample, this clone turned up a few times. The gene calls are TRBV6-5 and TRBJ2-1; a possible D gene is TRBD2 (6 bases). Germline CDR1 reads MNHEY; CDR2 reads SVGAGI. The germline V and J ends were trimmed by 4 bases and 4 bases, with 11 bases remaining between them. There are 14 residues in the CDR3. CDR3 region: CASSSRLDYNEQFF. The CDR3 region has the DNA TGTGCCAGCAGTTCGCGACTAGATTACAATGAGCAGTTCTTC.

The chain recombines TRBV5-1 with TRBJ2-7, with a tentative D call TRBD1 (6 bases). The V and J ends lost 1 base and 2 bases respectively, with 7 bases between them. The V gene's germline CDR1 is SGHRS and CDR2 YFSETQ. There are 13 residues in the CDR3. The CDR3 nucleotides read TGCGCCAGCAGCTTGCAGGGGCCCTACGAGCAGTACTTC. Translation gives CASSLQGPYEQYF.

The chain links TRBV28 to TRBJ1-1; D not certain. The CDR3 is 13 amino acids. Germline values: CDR1 MDHEN, CDR2 SYDVKM. V lost 6 bases, J lost 1 base, and 9 bases lay in between. CDR3 region: CASRLTENTEAFF. The CDR3 DNA is TGTGCCAGCAGACTGACCGAGAACACTGAAGCTTTCTTT.

This clone showed up just once. The rearrangement links TRBV7-2 to TRBJ1-6; the D gene is possibly TRBD1 (6 bases). The CDR3 length is 14 residues. Trimming shortened V by 2 bases and J by 4 bases, and 6 bases separated the two germline ends. Per the germline V gene, CDR1 is SGHTA and CDR2 is FQGNSA. The CDR3 sequence is CASSLRGYNSPLHF. The CDR3 region has the DNA TGTGCCAGCAGCTTAAGGGGGTATAATTCACCCCTCCACTTT.

About this clone: The identical CDR3 is also encoded by other nucleotide sequences in the sample. The rearrangement uses TRBV7-2 and TRBJ2-7; TRBD1 might be the D (5 bases). The CDR3 contains 12 residues. Trimming stripped 4 bases from V and 4 bases from J, with 8 bases between. Germline loops: CDR1 SGHTA, CDR2 FQGNSA. The CDR3 is CASSSQGYEQYF. CDR3 nucleotides: TGTGCCAGCAGCTCTCAGGGATACGAGCAGTACTTC.

The V and J genes are TRBV5-6 and TRBJ1-1; D is perhaps TRBD1 (5 bases). The CDR3 consists of 14 residues. Looked up from germline, CDR1 is SGHDT and CDR2 is YYEEEE. V dropped 5 bases and J dropped 1 base, with 12 bases sitting between them. CDR3 bases: TGTGCCAGCAGATCCGGGGGACCGAACACTGAAGCTTTCTTT. Its translation: CASRSGGPNTEAFF.

J is TRBJ2-1 and V is TRBV9, with TRBD2 as a possible D gene (6 bases). Trimming took off 5 bases at V and 9 bases at J, with 18 bases between the two ends. CDR3 length: 14 amino acids. From germline, CDR1 is SGDLS and CDR2 YYNGEE. Written as DNA, the CDR3 is TGTGCCAGCAGTCCGGGACTCGAAGTTCCTGAGCAGTTCTTC. Its protein is CASSPGLEVPEQFF.

A few counts support this clone. This chain uses TRBV28 with TRBJ1-3; D call uncertain. The CDR3 has 15 residues. Germline V lookup: CDR1 MDHEN, CDR2 SYDVKM. V lost 5 bases and J 0 bases, leaving 11 bases between the germline ends. The CDR3 region has the DNA TGTGCCAGCAGTCCGCGCCGATTCTCTGGAAACACCATATATTTT. Residues: CASSPRRFSGNTIYF.

The V and J genes are TRBV27 and TRBJ2-7, with D perhaps matching TRBD2 (5 bases). V was clipped by 5 bases and J by 4 bases, with 12 bases between them. The CDR3 spans 13 residues. CDR1 and CDR2 from the germline V gene are MNHEY and SMNVEV (reference sequence). The CDR3 nucleotides read TGTGCCAGCAGTCCACTGGACTTTTACGAGCAGTACTTC. This gives the protein CASSPLDFYEQYF.

This chain links TRBV7-4 with TRBJ1-6; D might be TRBD1 (5 bases). The CDR3 totals 21 residues. The germline V and J ends were trimmed by 1 base and 0 bases, with 22 bases remaining between them. Germline CDR1 and CDR2: SGHVT and SQSDAQ. The CDR3 protein is CASSLGIRQGALNSYNSPLHF. In nucleotides, the CDR3 is TGTGCCAGCAGCTTAGGTATTCGGCAGGGAGCCCTTAACTCCTATAATTCACCCCTCCACTTT.

The V and J genes are TRBV18 and TRBJ2-1; 8 bases agree with TRBD2. Per germline, CDR1 KGHSH and CDR2 LQKENI. This CDR3 is 17 amino acids long. V gave up 3 bases and J gave up 7 bases; unmatched junction bases: 14. This CDR3 is CASSPRIAGLARNEQFF. In DNA form, the CDR3 reads TGTGCCAGCTCACCGAGGATAGCGGGACTGGCAAGGAATGAGCAGTTCTTC.

The chain recombines TRBV5-1 with TRBJ1-1; TRBD1 agrees at 10 bases. The CDR3 sequence is 18 residues long. In germline, CDR1 is SGHRS, CDR2 YFSETQ. After removal of 4 bases from V and 1 base from J, the junction contained 13 bases not matched to a gene. CDR3 amino acids: CASSRQGATTFGNTEAFF. For the CDR3, the DNA is TGCGCCAGCAGCAGACAGGGGGCCACCACCTTTGGGAACACTGAAGCTTTCTTT. Full variable domain (outside the CDR3, taken from reference TRBV5-1 and TRBJ1-1): KAGVTQTPRYLIKTRGQQVTLSCSPISGHRSVSWYQQTPGQGLQFLFEYFSETQRNKGNFPGRFSGRQFSNSRSEMNVSTLELGDSALYLCASSRQGATTFGNTEAFFGQGTRLTVV.

This chain links TRBV5-1 with TRBJ2-5; 11 bases fit TRBD2. The V segment lost 0 bases and the J segment 2 bases; nucleotides outside the gene matches: 9. Looked up from germline, CDR1 is SGHRS and CDR2 is YFSETQ. The CDR3 extends over 18 amino acids. This CDR3 reads CASSLAASGGHVQETQYF. As DNA, the CDR3 is TGCGCCAGCAGCTTGGCGGCTAGCGGGGGGCACGTACAAGAGACCCAGTACTTC.

The chain combines TRBV9 with TRBJ2-7; TRBD1 is a possible D gene (6 bases). Deletions cut 2 bases from V and 2 bases from J, with 8 bases between. Looked up from germline, CDR1 is SGDLS and CDR2 is YYNGEE. CDR3 length: 13 residues. The CDR3 region is CASSVGQTYEQYF. The CDR3 coding sequence is TGTGCCAGCAGCGTCGGACAGACCTACGAGCAGTACTTC.

This chain joins TRBV15 and TRBJ2-5; a weak D match, TRBD1 (8 bases). Between the trimmed V and J ends, which lost 5 bases and 5 bases, there was a span of 15 bases. The CDR3 extends over 14 amino acids. Germline values: CDR1 LNHNV, CDR2 YYDKDF (reference sequence). DNA for the CDR3: TGTGCCACCAGCGGAGGACAGGGAGGGGAGACCCAGTACTTC. Its protein product is CATSGGQGGETQYF.

This chain joins TRBV29-1 and TRBJ1-3; D unclear. Trimming left V 6 bases short and J 3 bases short, with 12 bases between. The germline CDR1 and CDR2 sequences are SQVTM and ANQGSEA. The length of the CDR3 is 13 residues. This CDR3 is CSVETGFGNTIYF. In nucleotides, the CDR3 is TGCAGCGTGGAAACGGGATTTGGAAACACCATATATTTT.

The gene calls are TRBV9 and TRBJ2-3; D is ambiguous. V shed 3 bases and J shed 2 bases, with 4 bases lying between them. The germline gives CDR1 SGDLS, CDR2 YYNGEE. The CDR3 extends over 12 amino acids. CDR3 DNA sequence: TGTGCCAGCAGCGCTGCCACAGATACGCAGTATTTT. Amino acids: CASSAATDTQYF.

J is TRBJ1-5 and V is TRBV19; D call uncertain. CDR3 size: 15 residues. Germline CDR1 reads LNHDA; CDR2 reads SQIVND (reference sequence). With 6 bases removed from V and 3 bases from J, the gap between germline ends came to 15 bases. This CDR3 reads CASSSGGGPNQPQHF. For the CDR3, the DNA is TGTGCCAGTAGCTCAGGTGGAGGGCCCAATCAGCCCCAGCATTTT.

This clone was counted between two and nine times. This rearrangement joins TRBV13 to TRBJ1-1; the D gene is possibly TRBD1 (6 bases). V was clipped by 5 bases and J by 5 bases, with 15 bases between them. The germline gives CDR1 PRHDT, CDR2 FYEKMQ (reference sequence). The CDR3 covers 14 residues. The chain's CDR3 is CASSPPGGRTEAFF. The CDR3 DNA reads as TGTGCCAGCAGCCCGCCGGGGGGGCGAACTGAAGCTTTCTTT.

The V gene is TRBV24-1, the J gene TRBJ1-3, with 8 positions matching TRBD1. CDR3 length: 15 amino acids. Germline CDR1 KGHDR, CDR2 SFDVKD. With 6 bases clipped from V and 0 bases from J, the junction kept 3 bases outside the gene matches. The CDR3 reads CATSTGTGSGNTIYF. The CDR3 DNA reads as TGTGCCACCAGTACCGGGACAGGCTCTGGAAACACCATATATTTT.